The 8 T cell receptor beta chains reported below all come from one sample, sequenced in a study of T cells in Graves' hyperthyroidism and ophthalmopathy. There were TCR beta CDR3 regions amplified from RNA transcripts. First-round RT-PCR targeting the TCR CDR3 was performed with the HTBI primer set. TCRdb passed the multiplex PCR reads through MiXCR, listing each CDR3 protein once. The data hold hundreds of thousands of distinct CDR3 sequences, with 35% to 55% observed a single time. Sequencing input: peripheral blood or thyroid tissue (not recorded which). The source is a young woman with Graves' hyperthyroidism.

The chain employs TRBV7-2 and TRBJ2-5, with D tentatively TRBD1 or TRBD2 (6 bases each). The CDR3 length is 15 residues. V was clipped by 6 bases and J by 1 base, with 15 bases between them. The germline V gene encodes CDR1 SGHTA and CDR2 FQGNSA. This chain's CDR3 is CASSRAGDSQETQYF. In DNA, the CDR3 is TGTGCCAGCAGTCGCGCAGGGGACTCCCAAGAGACCCAGTACTTC.

Notes on this clonotype: Mismatch with germline at one junction end may stem from a read error. The chain is built from TRBV20-1 and TRBJ1-6; D remains unclear. In germline, CDR1 is DFQATT, CDR2 SNEGSKA (reference sequence). CDR3 length: 13 residues. CDR3 residues: CSTSGRRNSPLHF. CDR3 nucleotides: TGCAGTACTAGCGGCAGGCGGAATTCACCCCTCCACTTT.

As concerns this clonotype: This sequence may be a read error, since a much larger clone differs from it by one base. This chain links TRBV6-1 with TRBJ1-5; D not resolved. Germline V gene sequence: CDR1 MNHNS, CDR2 SASEGT. The CDR3 covers 13 residues. The ends were cut back, 4 bases at V and 3 bases at J, with 7 bases in the middle. The CDR3 DNA sequence: TGTGCCAGCAGTGGACGGGACAATCAGCCCCAGCATTTT. Protein: CASSGRDNQPQHF.

This clonotype was counted between two and nine times. The rearrangement uses TRBV20-1 and TRBJ2-5; 9 bases are a match to TRBD1. The germline CDR1 and CDR2 sequences are DFQATT and SNEGSKA (reference sequence). The CDR3 runs 14 residues. Trimming at V came to 5 bases and at J to 2 bases, leaving 6 bases not matched to a gene. CDR3 protein: CSARQGGGQETQYF. CDR3 DNA sequence: TGCAGTGCTCGACAGGGGGGGGGACAAGAGACCCAGTACTTC.

As regards this clonotype: A much larger clone lies a single base off, so this may be a read error. The chain has TRBV2 and TRBJ2-5, with 9 bases aligning to TRBD2. The CDR3 is made up of 13 amino acids. Germline loops: CDR1 SNHLY, CDR2 FYNNEI. CDR3 amino acids: CVSSGTSRQTQYF. The CDR3 DNA is TGTGTCAGCAGTGGGACTAGCAGGCAGACCCAGTACTTC.

This clonotype was seen a few times. This chain uses TRBV20-1 with TRBJ1-1; D gene unclear. V lost 0 bases to trimming and J lost 1 base, with 9 bases between them. The CDR3 totals 14 residues. In germline, CDR1 is DFQATT, CDR2 SNEGSKA (reference sequence). As DNA, the CDR3 is TGCAGTGCTAGAGATCTAATGAGGAACACTGAAGCTTTCTTT. This sequence encodes CSARDLMRNTEAFF.

CDR3 sequence: CSARDATSGSYEQYF. CDR3 DNA sequence: TGCAGTGCTAGAGATGCGACTAGCGGTTCCTACGAGCAGTACTTC. The genes are TRBV20-1 and TRBJ2-7, with 9 bases aligning to TRBD2. Trimming took 0 bases from V and 1 from J; bases not matched to a gene: 4. Germline V gene sequence: CDR1 DFQATT, CDR2 SNEGSKA (reference sequence). This CDR3 spans 15 amino acids.

There are many counts of this clonotype. The V and J genes are TRBV7-6 and TRBJ2-7, with a possible D match to TRBD1 (6 bases). The germline gives CDR1 SGHVS, CDR2 FNYEAQ. The V end was cut by 5 bases, the J end by 1 base, with 12 bases between. The CDR3 is made up of 14 amino acids. The CDR3 spells CASSLNRGSYEQYF. As DNA, the CDR3 is TGTGCCAGCAGCCTAAATAGGGGGTCCTACGAGCAGTACTTC.